The 23 T cell receptor beta chains below all came from one sample that was sequenced in a study of T cell responses to AZD1222 COVID-19 vaccine. The method was immunoSEQ multiplex PCR; TCRdb's version includes in-frame clones alone and lacks a portion of them. Among 130,000 to 150,000 clones listed, more than 75% were seen once. The source material was peripheral blood, sampled on day 0 of MenACWY control vaccination. The receptors stem from an adult in good health.

This chain uses TRBV28 with TRBJ2-7; TRBD2 is a possible D gene (5 bases). Trimming took off 6 bases at V and 0 bases at J, with 12 bases between the two ends. Germline V CDR1 and CDR2: MDHEN, SYDVKM. This CDR3 region has 14 residues. The CDR3 spells CASSQGLSSYEQYV. CDR3 bases: TGTGCCAGCAGCCAAGGACTCAGCTCCTACGAGCAGTACGTC.

The CDR3 sequence: CASSPGTGRNQPQHF. In DNA form, the CDR3 reads TGTGCCAGCTCACCAGGGACAGGTCGGAATCAGCCCCAGCATTTT. V and J are TRBV18 and TRBJ1-5, with 8 bases matching TRBD1. The junction had 4 bases not matched to a gene; V was cut back by 2 bases and J by 4 bases. Germline V lookup: CDR1 KGHSH, CDR2 LQKENI. The CDR3 consists of 15 residues.

The V and J genes are TRBV29-1 and TRBJ1-2; perhaps TRBD1 as D (5 bases). CDR1 is SQVTM and CDR2 is ANQGSEA in the germline V gene. The CDR3 runs 15 residues. With 3 bases removed from V and 0 bases from J, the gap between germline ends came to 14 bases. CDR3 DNA sequence: TGCAGCGTTGATAACAGGCTTAGGGCTAACTATGGCTACACCTTC. Translation: CSVDNRLRANYGYTF.

This clone was detected a few times. J is TRBJ2-2 and V is TRBV5-5; 11 bases align to TRBD2. V trimming: 4 bases; J trimming: 2 bases; junction bases outside the gene matches: 7. Germline loops: CDR1 SGHKS, CDR2 YYEKEE (reference sequence). The length of the CDR3 is 17 residues. In DNA, the CDR3 is TGTGCCAGCAGCGACGCGACTAGCGGGGCAAACACCGGGGAGCTGTTTTTT. This gives the protein CASSDATSGANTGELFF.

CDR3 sequence reads: CASKRRGDQRGRPVTEAFF. The DNA for the CDR3 is TGTGCCAGCAAGAGACGCGGCGACCAAAGGGGTCGGCCGGTCACTGAAGCTTTCTTT. The V gene is TRBV19, the J gene TRBJ1-1; possibly TRBD1 for D (5 bases). CDR1 and CDR2 from the germline V gene are LNHDA and SQIVND (reference sequence). CDR3 size: 19 residues. V was shortened by 9 bases and J by 4 bases, with 33 bases between the two germline ends.

CDR3 in DNA: TGCGCCAGCAGTATCCGGGGGACGGGGAACTATGGCTACACCTTC. It codes for CASSIRGTGNYGYTF. The chain has TRBV10-2 and TRBJ1-2; TRBD1 might be the D (5 bases). Germline V gives CDR1 WSHSY, CDR2 SAAADI. The CDR3 length is 15 residues. The ends were cut back, 5 bases at V and 2 bases at J, with 15 bases in the middle.

The chain recombines TRBV27 with TRBJ1-2; D remains unclear. The CDR3 extends over 14 amino acids. With 4 bases removed from V and 1 base from J, the gap between germline ends came to 10 bases. Germline V gene sequence: CDR1 MNHEY, CDR2 SMNVEV (reference sequence). CDR3 coding DNA: TGTGCCAGCAGTTCAGCAGGTTTTAACTATGGCTACACCTTC. Its protein is CASSSAGFNYGYTF.

This sequence joins TRBV2 and TRBJ1-5; no firm D call. V lost 7 bases to trimming and J lost 4 bases, with 11 bases between them. This CDR3 is built from 13 residues. Germline V gene sequence: CDR1 SNHLY, CDR2 FYNNEI. The CDR3 nucleotides are TGTGCCAGCAAGGCAGCCCCTAATCAGCCCCAGCATTTT. Amino acid sequence: CASKAAPNQPQHF.

The chain carries TRBV6-5 and TRBJ1-2; 7 bases are shared with TRBD1. Trimming cost V 2 bases and J 8 bases; bases outside gene matches: 5. Germline CDR1 and CDR2: MNHEY and SVGAGI. The CDR3 spans 13 residues. CDR3 bases: TGTGCCAGCAGTTACCCGGGACAGCTCGGCTACACCTTC. It codes for CASSYPGQLGYTF.

This clone has more than one count but fewer than ten. This chain links TRBV11-2 with TRBJ1-3; no definite D call. CDR1 is SGHAT, CDR2 FQNNGV, per germline. The length of the CDR3 is 16 residues. The germline V and J ends were trimmed by 3 bases and 0 bases, with 12 bases remaining between them. This CDR3 is CASSLTDWNSGNTIYF. Here the CDR3 DNA reads TGTGCCAGCAGCTTGACCGACTGGAACTCTGGAAACACCATATATTTT.

V gene TRBV4-1 combines with J gene TRBJ2-5, with 7 bases matching TRBD2. The CDR3 length is 15 residues. V was clipped by 3 bases and J by 3 bases; unmatched bases: 7. Germline CDR1 is MGHRA and CDR2 is YSYEKL. CDR3 coding DNA: TGCGCCAGCAGCCAGACCCTGGGAGGGAAAGAGACCCAGTACTTC. This translates into CASSQTLGGKETQYF.

The V call is TRBV11-2, the J call TRBJ2-7, with D perhaps assigned TRBD1 or TRBD2 (5 bases each). The germline V and J ends were trimmed by 6 bases and 11 bases, with 23 bases remaining between them. From germline, CDR1 is SGHAT and CDR2 FQNNGV. This CDR3 spans 14 amino acids. The CDR3 region has the DNA TGTGCCAGCAGGTTGGGTACCGGGACCCGGGGTGAGTACTTC. Amino acids: CASRLGTGTRGEYF.

This clone was detected a few times. The gene calls are TRBV4-1 and TRBJ1-6; 7 positions agree with TRBD1. CDR3 length equals 14 residues. V was clipped by 1 base and J by 10 bases; unmatched bases: 4. The germline gives CDR1 MGHRA, CDR2 YSYEKL. CDR3 in amino acids: CASSQVTGPSPLHF. For the CDR3, the DNA is TGCGCCAGCAGCCAAGTGACAGGGCCATCACCCCTCCACTTT.

This chain links TRBV21-1 with TRBJ1-2; TRBD1 was called by the table and not checked on the DNA. TRBV21-1 is designated a pseudogene. The CDR3 extends over 15 amino acids. The CDR3 region is CASSKAAFTDYGYTF. The CDR3 DNA reads as TGTGCCAGCAGCAAAGCGGCATTCACAGACTATGGCTACACCTTC.

The gene calls are TRBV19 and TRBJ2-5, with 7 bases identical to TRBD1. The CDR3 is 15 amino acids. The V segment lost 4 bases and the J segment 3 bases; nucleotides outside the gene matches: 8. The germline CDR1 and CDR2 sequences are LNHDA and SQIVND (reference sequence). CDR3 DNA sequence: TGTGCCAGTAGTAAAGGGGGCTATAGAAAAGAGACCCAGTACTTC. Amino acid sequence: CASSKGGYRKETQYF.

The chain uses TRBV28 and TRBJ1-4; possibly TRBD1 for D (6 bases). Trimming left V 7 bases short and J 5 bases short, with 20 bases between. CDR1 is MDHEN and CDR2 is SYDVKM in the germline V gene. The CDR3 spans 16 residues. The CDR3 loop reads CASTFGGPLTNEKLFF. The CDR3 coding sequence is TGTGCCAGCACCTTCGGGGGCCCGTTGACCAATGAAAAACTGTTTTTT.

V gene TRBV5-5 combines with J gene TRBJ1-1, with D tentatively TRBD1 (6 bases). Trimming removed 2 bases at V and 4 bases at J, with 18 bases between. Germline CDR1 is SGHKS and CDR2 is YYEKEE (reference sequence). The CDR3 covers 16 residues. CDR3 region: CASSFHRGGFATEAFF. DNA for the CDR3: TGTGCCAGCAGCTTCCATCGAGGGGGTTTCGCCACTGAAGCTTTCTTT.

Relative to its sample, this clone is medium-sized. The chain couples TRBV13 to TRBJ2-1; D perhaps matches TRBD2 (6 bases). The CDR3 is 15 residues long. Germline V lookup: CDR1 PRHDT, CDR2 FYEKMQ (reference sequence). Trimming left V 3 bases short and J 5 bases short, with 14 bases between. The CDR3 loop is CASSFGSAADNEQFF. In DNA form, the CDR3 reads TGTGCCAGCAGCTTCGGGAGTGCTGCCGACAATGAGCAGTTCTTC.

The chain couples TRBV19 to TRBJ1-2, with TRBD1 as a possible D gene (5 bases). The germline V gene encodes CDR1 LNHDA and CDR2 SQIVND (reference sequence). Trimming left V 5 bases short and J 6 bases short, with 10 bases between. This CDR3 has 12 residues. The CDR3: CASSWEGHGYTF. The CDR3 DNA reads as TGTGCCAGTAGTTGGGAGGGGCATGGCTACACCTTC.

The chain uses TRBV11-2 and TRBJ1-3; possible D gene TRBD1, 5 bases. Germline V gene sequence: CDR1 SGHAT, CDR2 FQNNGV. Trimming removed 0 bases from V and 2 bases from J, with 11 bases in between. This CDR3 contains 16 residues. The CDR3 DNA follows: TGTGCCAGCAGCTTAGATCGGGTAGGGGCTGGAAACACCATATATTTT. It codes for CASSLDRVGAGNTIYF.

The chain employs TRBV9 and TRBJ2-1, with TRBD1 as a possible D gene (5 bases). Germline V CDR1 and CDR2: SGDLS, YYNGEE. Trimming pared 3 bases from V and 5 bases from J, leaving 12 bases between. The CDR3 has 14 amino acids. The CDR3 DNA reads TGTGCCAGCAGCGGGGGCGCCTTAAACAATGAGCAGTTCTTC. This sequence encodes CASSGGALNNEQFF. The full variable domain, its missing parts supplied by reference TRBV9 and TRBJ2-1, is DSGVTQTPKHLITATGQRVTLRCSPRSGDLSVYWYQQSLDQGLQFLIQYYNGEERAKGNILERFSAQQFPDLHSELNLSSLELGDSALYFCASSGGALNNEQFFGPGTRLTVL.

The chain joins TRBV4-1 to TRBJ1-1; 9 nucleotides align to TRBD1. Germline CDR1 MGHRA, CDR2 YSYEKL. After removal of 4 bases from V and 6 bases from J, the junction contained 9 bases not matched to a gene. The CDR3 contains 15 residues. The CDR3 sequence: CASSPRDREVPEAFF. The CDR3 nucleotides read TGCGCCAGCAGCCCCCGGGACAGGGAGGTCCCTGAAGCTTTCTTT.

The chain combines TRBV6-1 with TRBJ1-6; the D is unclear. V lost 2 bases, J lost 6 bases, and 8 bases lay in between. The CDR3 runs to 14 residues. Germline V CDR1 and CDR2: MNHNS, SASEGT. CDR3 nucleotide sequence: TGTGCCAGCAGTGAACCCTGGGTTAATTCACCCCTCCACTTT. This sequence encodes CASSEPWVNSPLHF.